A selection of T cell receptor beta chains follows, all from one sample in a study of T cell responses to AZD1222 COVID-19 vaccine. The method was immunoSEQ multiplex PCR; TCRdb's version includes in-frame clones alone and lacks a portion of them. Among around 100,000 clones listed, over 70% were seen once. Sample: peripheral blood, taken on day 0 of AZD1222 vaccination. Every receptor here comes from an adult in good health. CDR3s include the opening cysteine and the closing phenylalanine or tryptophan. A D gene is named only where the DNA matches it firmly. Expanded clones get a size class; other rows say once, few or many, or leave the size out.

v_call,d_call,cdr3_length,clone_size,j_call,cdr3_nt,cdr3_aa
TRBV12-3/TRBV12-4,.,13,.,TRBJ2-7,TGTGCCAGCAGTTTCGGGAGCTCCTACGAGCAGTACTTC,CASSFGSSYEQYF
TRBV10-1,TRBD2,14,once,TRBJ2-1,TGCGCCAGCAGTGAGACTAGCGGGAGACATGAGCAGTTCTTC,CASSETSGRHEQFF
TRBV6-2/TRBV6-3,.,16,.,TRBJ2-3,TGTGCCAGCAGTTACTTACGACTAGTTTTGGCAGATACGCAGTATTTT,CASSYLRLVLADTQYF
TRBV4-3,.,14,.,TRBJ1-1,TGCGCCAGCAGCCAAGGAACGGGACTCAATGAAGCTTTCTTT,CASSQGTGLNEAFF
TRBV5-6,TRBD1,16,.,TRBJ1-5,TGTGCCAGCAGCTACTGGACAGGGGCAGGCAATCAGCCCCAGCATTTT,CASSYWTGAGNQPQHF
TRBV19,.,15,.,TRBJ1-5,TGTGCCAGTAGGCGAACAGTGGCCGGCAATCAGCCCCAGCATTTT,CASRRTVAGNQPQHF
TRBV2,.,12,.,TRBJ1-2,TGTGCCAGCAGTGAAACGCCATATGGCTACACCTTC,CASSETPYGYTF
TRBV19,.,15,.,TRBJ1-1,TGTGCCAGTAGTCAAGGGGCCATCCCGAACACTGAAGCTTTCTTT,CASSQGAIPNTEAFF
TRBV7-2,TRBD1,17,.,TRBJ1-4,TGTGCCAGCAGCTACGCCCCCCTGGGACAGGGGGATGAAAAACTGTTTTTT,CASSYAPLGQGDEKLFF
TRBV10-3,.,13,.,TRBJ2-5,TGTGCCATCAGTGAGCAATACCAAGAGACCCAGTACTTC,CAISEQYQETQYF
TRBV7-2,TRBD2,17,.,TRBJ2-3,TGTGCCAGCAGCAGAGTAGGACTAGCGGGGGGCACAGATACGCAGTATTTT,CASSRVGLAGGTDTQYF
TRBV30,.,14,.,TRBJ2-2,TGTGCCTGGAGAAGATATAGTACATCCGGGGAGCTGTTTTTT,CAWRRYSTSGELFF
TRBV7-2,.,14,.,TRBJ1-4,TGTGCCAGCAGCTTGAGACAGAAGAATGAAAAACTGTTTTTT,CASSLRQKNEKLFF
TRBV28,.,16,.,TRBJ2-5,TGTGCCAGCAGTTTTTTTCCGGCCGGGGCCTTGGGGACCCAGTACTTC,CASSFFPAGALGTQYF
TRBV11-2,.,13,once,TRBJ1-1,TGTGCCAGCAGCTTCGGGGTTGGCACTGAAGCTTTCTTT,CASSFGVGTEAFF
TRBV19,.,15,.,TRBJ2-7,TGTGCCAGTAGTAGAGGACAGCGGGGCTCCTACGAGCAGTACTTC,CASSRGQRGSYEQYF
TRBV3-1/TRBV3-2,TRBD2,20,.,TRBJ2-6,TGTGCCAGCAGCCAAGACCCAAGACTAGCGGAAAGCTCTGGGGCCAACGTCCTGACTTTC,CASSQDPRLAESSGANVLTF
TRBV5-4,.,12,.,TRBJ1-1,TGTGCCAGCAGCGCTGTCTACACTGAAGCTTTCTTT,CASSAVYTEAFF
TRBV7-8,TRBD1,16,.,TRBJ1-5,TGTGCCAGCAGCTTAGCTTCCGGGACAGCCAATCAGCCCCAGCATTTT,CASSLASGTANQPQHF
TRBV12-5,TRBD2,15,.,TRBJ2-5,TGTGCTAGTGGTTTAGCCGGGGCCTCGGGGGGGGCCCAGTACTTC,CASGLAGASGGAQYF
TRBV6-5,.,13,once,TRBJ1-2,TGTGCCAGCAGGAGAGGGGAGTCATATGGCTACACCTTC,CASRRGESYGYTF
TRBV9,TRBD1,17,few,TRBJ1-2,TGTGCCAGCAGCGCCCTACCATCCGGGACAGGGGACAAGGGCTACACCTTC,CASSALPSGTGDKGYTF
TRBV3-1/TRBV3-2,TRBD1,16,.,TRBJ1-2,TGTGCCAGCAGCCCTTCGGACAGGGTGGTTCCATATGGCTACACCTTC,CASSPSDRVVPYGYTF
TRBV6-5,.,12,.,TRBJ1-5,TGTGCCAGCGGGCTGGGCAATCAGCCCCAGCATTTT,CASGLGNQPQHF
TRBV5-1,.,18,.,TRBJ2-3,TGCGCCAGCTATCCGTTCCCTCGGGCCGGTATTCGCACAGATACGCAGTATTTT,CASYPFPRAGIRTDTQYF
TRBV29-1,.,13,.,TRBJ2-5,TGCAGCGCCGGACCGGGACTTCAAGAGACCCAGTACTTC,CSAGPGLQETQYF
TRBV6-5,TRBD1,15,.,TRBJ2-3,TGTGCCAGCAGTTACTCGGACAGGTCCACAGATACGCAGTATTTT,CASSYSDRSTDTQYF
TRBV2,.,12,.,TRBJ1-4,TGTGCCACCTTTGGGCTTAATGAAAAACTGTTTTTT,CATFGLNEKLFF
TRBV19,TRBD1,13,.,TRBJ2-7,TGTGCCAGTAGTATCGGACAGGGAGACGAGCAGTACTTC,CASSIGQGDEQYF
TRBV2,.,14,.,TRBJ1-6,TGTGCCAGCAGATTCAGGGAGGAGGATTCACCCCTCCACTTT,CASRFREEDSPLHF
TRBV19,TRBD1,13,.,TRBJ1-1,TGTGCCAGTCACAGGGGGCTGAACACTGAAGCTTTCTTT,CASHRGLNTEAFF
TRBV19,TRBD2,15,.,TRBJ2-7,TGTGCCAGTAGTTCCAGTAGTAGCGGGAACTACGAGCAGTACTTC,CASSSSSSGNYEQYF
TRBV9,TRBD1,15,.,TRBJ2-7,TGTGCCAGCAGCCCGAGGCCGGGACAGGCCTACGAGCAGTACTTC,CASSPRPGQAYEQYF
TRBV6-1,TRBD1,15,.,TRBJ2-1,TGTGCCAGCAGTGAAGGGGGACAGGGGAGCAATGAGCAGTTCTTC,CASSEGGQGSNEQFF
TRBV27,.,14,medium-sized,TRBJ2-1,TGTGCCAGCAGTTTGTTAGGACAGTACAATGAGCAGTTCTTC,CASSLLGQYNEQFF